The 20 T cell receptor beta chains below were found in one sample sequenced in a study of blood T cell repertoires in COVID-19. Only in-frame clones appear in the TCRdb table, and some are missing; sequencing was by immunoSEQ multiplex PCR. The sample carries around 700,000 clones, approximately 90% recorded once. The sequencing input was peripheral blood. The receptors originated from a woman under 30 with acute or convalescent COVID-19.

V and J are TRBV19 and TRBJ1-4; D might be TRBD1 (6 bases). Germline loops: CDR1 LNHDA, CDR2 SQIVND (reference sequence). V gave up 5 bases and J gave up 7 bases, with 17 bases separating them. CDR3 length equals 15 residues. CDR3 nucleotides: TGTGCCAGTAGTCCATCAGGGGCGCTTAGTGAAAAACTGTTTTTT. This gives the protein CASSPSGALSEKLFF.

The chain couples TRBV28 to TRBJ2-3; D gene uncertain. Looked up from germline, CDR1 is MDHEN and CDR2 is SYDVKM. There are 14 residues in the CDR3. V lost 6 bases and J lost 5, with 15 bases in between. The CDR3 loop reads CASSRPPLVDTQYF. CDR3 coding DNA: TGTGCCAGCAGCCGCCCCCCGTTAGTAGATACGCAGTATTTT.

The rearrangement uses TRBV4-1 and TRBJ1-4; TRBD1 agrees at 7 bases. CDR1 and CDR2 from the germline V gene are MGHRA and YSYEKL. This CDR3 comprises 18 residues. J lost 4 bases, V lost 2 bases, and 13 bases had no gene match. In DNA, the CDR3 is TGCGCCAGCAGCCAAAGGAGGTTACAGGGGCAGGGTAATGAAAAACTGTTTTTT. It is translated as CASSQRRLQGQGNEKLFF.

A few counts support this clone. The chain uses TRBV29-1 and TRBJ1-2; no clear D. The germline CDR1 and CDR2 sequences are SQVTM and ANQGSEA. The CDR3 spans 12 residues. Trimming removed 5 bases from V and 4 bases from J, with 11 bases in between. The CDR3 loop is CSVPMATYGYTF. CDR3 in DNA: TGCAGCGTTCCGATGGCCACCTATGGCTACACCTTC.

This clone appeared a few times. The genes are TRBV2 and TRBJ1-5; 8 bases are shared with TRBD1. The CDR3 loop spans 15 amino acids. Losses at the gene ends were 7 bases for V and 5 bases for J; bases not matched to a gene: 10. The germline V gene has CDR1 SNHLY and CDR2 FYNNEI. CDR3 nucleotides: TGTGCCAGCACACCCGACAGGGGAGAGGATCAGCCCCAGCATTTT. Translating gives CASTPDRGEDQPQHF.

The chain employs TRBV3-1 (or the pseudogene TRBV3-2) and TRBJ2-7, with D perhaps matching TRBD1 (7 bases). The length of the CDR3 is 14 residues. The germline V gene encodes CDR1 LGHDT and CDR2 YNNKEL (reference sequence). V was clipped by 4 bases and J by 4 bases, with 14 bases between them. CDR3 DNA: TGTGCCAGCAGCCCGTCAGGGGGGCGGTACGAGCAGTACTTC. This codes for CASSPSGGRYEQYF.

This chain joins TRBV24-1 and TRBJ1-2; TRBD1 matches at 10 bases. Germline loops: CDR1 KGHDR, CDR2 SFDVKD. There are 13 residues in the CDR3. V was pared by 9 bases and J by 8 bases, with 8 bases of the junction left unmatched. The CDR3 loop reads CATGGQGFGGYTF. CDR3 DNA: TGTGCCACCGGGGGACAGGGGTTTGGGGGCTACACCTTC.

V usage is TRBV5-1 and J usage is TRBJ2-7, with D uncertain. V lost 0 bases and J lost 0, with 10 bases in between. The CDR3 contains 15 residues. CDR1 SGHRS and CDR2 YFSETQ come from the germline V gene. In DNA, the CDR3 is TGCGCCAGCAGCTTGGTCGCTGTCAGCTCCTACGAGCAGTACTTC. Protein sequence: CASSLVAVSSYEQYF.

The chain combines TRBV27 with TRBJ2-7; 13 bases agree with TRBD2. CDR1 and CDR2 from the germline V gene are MNHEY and SMNVEV (reference sequence). The CDR3 is 14 residues long. V trimming: 6 bases; J trimming: 6 bases; junction bases outside the gene matches: 5. The CDR3 DNA is TGTGCCAGCAGCTCCGGGACTAGCGGGGCCGAGCAGTACTTC. Protein sequence: CASSSGTSGAEQYF.

The CDR3 DNA follows: TGTGCCAGCAGTGAATCCGGCGGGGGGCGCCGAGGTTACGAGCAGTACTTC. Protein product: CASSESGGGRRGYEQYF. J is TRBJ2-7 and V is TRBV25-1, with 8 bases that match TRBD2. This CDR3 is built from 17 residues. The germline CDR1 and CDR2 sequences are MGHDK and SYGVNS. The junction had 12 bases not matched to a gene; V was cut back by 1 base and J by 4 bases.

This clone was observed once. The V call is TRBV5-4, the J call TRBJ1-2; 7 bases are a match to TRBD1. The germline V gene encodes CDR1 SGHNT and CDR2 YYREEE (reference sequence). This CDR3 region has 16 residues. Trimming took 4 bases from V and 7 from J; bases not matched to a gene: 16. The CDR3 coding sequence is TGTGCCAGCAGCCCTGGGGGAGGCCAGGGGGGAGGTGGCTACACCTTC. Protein: CASSPGGGQGGGGYTF. Using reference TRBV5-4 and TRBJ1-2 for the parts outside the CDR3, the full variable domain is ETGVTQSPTHLIKTRGQQVTLRCSSQSGHNTVSWYQQALGQGPQFIFQYYREEENGRGNFPPRFSGLQFPNYSSELNVNALELDDSALYLCASSPGGGQGGGGYTFGSGTRLTVV.

As regards this clone: Other DNA sequences in this sample translate to the same CDR3. The chain employs TRBV29-1 and TRBJ1-2; unclear D gene. Germline-derived CDR1 and CDR2 are SQVTM and ANQGSEA. Trimming removed 4 bases from V and 2 bases from J, with 5 bases in between. This CDR3 has 11 amino acids. The DNA for the CDR3 is TGCAGCGTTGGCCAGAACTATGGCTACACCTTC. Translation: CSVGQNYGYTF.

In the case of this clone: Within the sample, other DNA sequences also encode this same CDR3. The rearrangement joins TRBV14 to TRBJ1-1; D remains unclear. V lost 1 base to trimming and J lost 9 bases, with 6 bases between them. The CDR3 contains 11 residues. Germline values: CDR1 SGHDN, CDR2 FVKESK. CDR3 loop: CASSQGLKAFF. Here the CDR3 DNA reads TGTGCCAGCAGCCAAGGACTTAAAGCTTTCTTT.

The chain couples TRBV9 to TRBJ1-3; D is possibly TRBD1 (5 bases). The ends were cut back, 0 bases at V and 8 bases at J, with 18 bases in the middle. CDR1 SGDLS and CDR2 YYNGEE come from the germline V gene. The CDR3 covers 16 residues. CDR3 coding DNA: TGTGCCAGCAGCGTAGCGTCCCCAGAAAGGGGCGACACCATATATTTT. Amino acid sequence: CASSVASPERGDTIYF.

The chain carries TRBV10-3 and TRBJ1-1; a weak D match, TRBD1 (5 bases). The ends were cut back, 0 bases at V and 4 bases at J, with 12 bases in the middle. Per germline, CDR1 ENHRY and CDR2 SYGVKD. This CDR3 is 15 amino acids long. The CDR3 bases are TGTGCCATCAGTGAGTCGCGGGGCGGAGGCACTGAAGCTTTCTTT. It encodes CAISESRGGGTEAFF.

The V and J genes are TRBV7-2 and TRBJ2-7, with D perhaps TRBD2 (6 bases). Trimming removed 1 base at V and 3 bases at J, with 13 bases between. The CDR3 is made up of 15 amino acids. Germline-derived CDR1 and CDR2 are SGHTA and FQGNSA. The CDR3 DNA sequence: TGTGCCAGCAGCTTAGTTGGCAGGGAGGTCTACGAGCAGTACTTC. This sequence encodes CASSLVGREVYEQYF.

This clone has just a few counts. The V call is TRBV3-1 (or the pseudogene TRBV3-2), the J call TRBJ1-3; 8 bases line up with TRBD1. CDR3 length: 14 residues. V trimming: 4 bases; J trimming: 4 bases; junction bases outside the gene matches: 3. Looked up from germline, CDR1 is LGHDT and CDR2 is YNNKEL (reference sequence). CDR3 nucleotides: TGTGCCAGCAGCCCGAGGGACAGGGGAAACACCATATATTTT. Its protein product is CASSPRDRGNTIYF.

This chain links TRBV21-1 with TRBJ1-5; TRBD1, the table's D call, was not compared with the DNA. TRBV21-1 is a pseudogene locus. The CDR3 sequence is 18 residues long. CDR3 in amino acids: CASRLPNQGRGRNQPQHF. The CDR3, as DNA: TGTGCCAGCAGACTCCCAAACCAGGGCAGGGGGCGTAATCAGCCCCAGCATTTT.

V and J are TRBV5-4 and TRBJ2-6, with D perhaps matching TRBD2 (6 bases). V was trimmed by 0 bases and J by 4 bases, leaving 11 bases between them. The CDR3 has 16 amino acids. Germline V gene sequence: CDR1 SGHNT, CDR2 YYREEE (reference sequence). CDR3 sequence: CASSLDAGTGANVLTF. The CDR3 DNA follows: TGTGCCAGCAGCTTGGATGCGGGGACCGGGGCCAACGTCCTGACTTTC.

This chain connects TRBV9 to TRBJ2-2; perhaps TRBD2 as D (5 bases). The V gene lost 4 bases and the J gene lost 5 bases, with 9 bases spanning the gap. The CDR3 contains 13 residues. Germline V gives CDR1 SGDLS, CDR2 YYNGEE. CDR3 DNA sequence: TGTGCCAGCAGCCTCCGACTAACCGGGGAGCTGTTTTTT. Amino acid sequence: CASSLRLTGELFF.